This T cell receptor (beta chain) was recorded in a study of PD-1 blockade in classical Hodgkin lymphoma. Every one of the patients relapsed after autologous stem cell transplantation (brentuximab vedotin exposure was variable). Complete response, partial response or progressive disease was recorded as best response. Data came from immunoSEQ multiplex PCR; TCRdb stores just in-frame clones and leaves some out. The data hold 35,000 to 50,000 clones, with around three quarters observed a single time. CDR1 and CDR2 (germline): SQVTM, ANQGSEA. The V segment lost 3 bases and the J segment 4 bases; nucleotides outside the gene matches: 3. This CDR3 contains 14 residues.

The chain recombines TRBV29-1 with TRBJ2-2, with 9 bases identical to TRBD1. This receptor was taken from a human donor with classical Hodgkin lymphoma. Specimen: peripheral blood mononuclear cells (PBMCs), collected at baseline. CDR3 amino acids: CSVEGQGSTGELFF. CDR3 coding DNA: TGCAGCGTTGAGGGACAGGGTAGCACCGGGGAGCTGTTTTTT.